These T cell receptor beta chains were read from a single sample in a study of healthy donors' naive CD4 and CD8 T cells. TCRdb itself ran the reads through MiXCR, one entry per CDR3 protein. Found here are 180,000 or so distinct CDR3 sequences, 74% of them singletons; the top ten hold about 2.4%. Sequencing used naive CD4+ and CD8+ T cells sorted from blood, pooled from several donors. These receptors were taken from a pool of human donors in good health; the sample pools cells from several healthy donors. Both conserved end residues are part of each CDR3. Each record gives: D gene, J gene, V gene, clone size, CDR3 DNA, CDR3 protein. The D gene is left open where the match is weak. Only some rows state a clone size, as once, few, many or a class for expanded clones.

d_call: .
j_call: TRBJ1-1
v_call: TRBV27
clone_size: .
cdr3_nt: TGTGCCACCGGGGAGAACACTGAAGCTTTCTTT
cdr3_aa: CATGENTEAFF

d_call: .
j_call: TRBJ1-2
v_call: TRBV29-1
clone_size: .
cdr3_nt: TGCAGCGTCGGCGACAGATACTATGGCTACACCTTC
cdr3_aa: CSVGDRYYGYTF

d_call: TRBD1
j_call: TRBJ2-7
v_call: TRBV30
clone_size: .
cdr3_nt: TGTGCCTGGGGGACAGGTAGGTACGAGCAGTACTTC
cdr3_aa: CAWGTGRYEQYF

d_call: TRBD2
j_call: TRBJ2-1
v_call: TRBV29-1
clone_size: .
cdr3_nt: TGCAGCGTTCCTCGTGCGGGAGTTTCCTACAATGAGCAGTTCTTC
cdr3_aa: CSVPRAGVSYNEQFF

d_call: .
j_call: TRBJ2-7
v_call: TRBV2
clone_size: .
cdr3_nt: TGTGCCAGCAGTGAAGCAGCAGGGCCGTACGAGCAGTACTTC
cdr3_aa: CASSEAAGPYEQYF

d_call: .
j_call: TRBJ2-1
v_call: TRBV4-2
clone_size: .
cdr3_nt: TGTGCCAGCAGCCAAGATGGAAGTTACAATGAGCAGTTCTTC
cdr3_aa: CASSQDGSYNEQFF

d_call: TRBD1
j_call: TRBJ2-1
v_call: TRBV12-3/TRBV12-4
clone_size: .
cdr3_nt: TGTGCCAGCAGTTCCGAAGGACAGGGTTGGAATGAGCAGTTCTTC
cdr3_aa: CASSSEGQGWNEQFF

d_call: .
j_call: TRBJ2-5
v_call: TRBV29-1
clone_size: .
cdr3_nt: TGCAGCGTCATAGTTAGGGACCAAGAGACCCAGTACTTC
cdr3_aa: CSVIVRDQETQYF

d_call: .
j_call: TRBJ1-2
v_call: TRBV6-1
clone_size: .
cdr3_nt: TGTGCCAGCAGCTTCACAGGGATTGGCTACACCTTC
cdr3_aa: CASSFTGIGYTF

d_call: .
j_call: TRBJ2-3
v_call: TRBV29-1
clone_size: .
cdr3_nt: TGCAGCGTTGTTGACAGAGCTAGCACAGATACGCAGTATTTT
cdr3_aa: CSVVDRASTDTQYF

d_call: .
j_call: TRBJ2-5
v_call: TRBV13
clone_size: .
cdr3_nt: TGTGCCAGCAGCTTAAGACAGGGAGGAGAGACCCAGTACTTC
cdr3_aa: CASSLRQGGETQYF

d_call: .
j_call: TRBJ1-6
v_call: TRBV5-5
clone_size: .
cdr3_nt: TGTGCCAGCAGCTTGCCGGGACCATCACCCCTCCACTTT
cdr3_aa: CASSLPGPSPLHF

d_call: TRBD2
j_call: TRBJ2-1
v_call: TRBV2
clone_size: .
cdr3_nt: TGTGCCAGCAGTGAAGCCCCGGGACTAACCTGGGATGAGCAGTTCTTC
cdr3_aa: CASSEAPGLTWDEQFF

d_call: .
j_call: TRBJ1-2
v_call: TRBV19
clone_size: few
cdr3_nt: TGTGCCAGTAGCCCCGGCAGCTATGGCTACACCTTC
cdr3_aa: CASSPGSYGYTF

d_call: .
j_call: TRBJ1-1
v_call: TRBV6-5
clone_size: few
cdr3_nt: TGTGCCAGCAGAAACAGGGCTGGGGGCACTGAAGCTTTCTTT
cdr3_aa: CASRNRAGGTEAFF

d_call: .
j_call: TRBJ1-1
v_call: TRBV29-1
clone_size: .
cdr3_nt: TGCAGCACGACACAGGTGAACACTGAAGCTTTCTTT
cdr3_aa: CSTTQVNTEAFF

d_call: TRBD2
j_call: TRBJ2-5
v_call: TRBV12-3/TRBV12-4
clone_size: few
cdr3_nt: TGTGCCAGCAGTTTGAGGCGACTAGCGGGGATCCAAGAGACCCAGTACTTC
cdr3_aa: CASSLRRLAGIQETQYF

d_call: .
j_call: TRBJ2-5
v_call: TRBV6-5
clone_size: .
cdr3_nt: TGTGCCAGCAGTTACGAGCCTCTAGCGAAGTCGGAGACCCAGTACTTC
cdr3_aa: CASSYEPLAKSETQYF

d_call: .
j_call: TRBJ1-5
v_call: TRBV29-1
clone_size: few
cdr3_nt: TGCAGCGTTGCGCAGGGGTTAAATCAGCCTCAGCATTTT
cdr3_aa: CSVAQGLNQPQHF

d_call: TRBD1
j_call: TRBJ2-7
v_call: TRBV27
clone_size: .
cdr3_nt: TGTGCTAGCAGTTCCTCCGTGACAGGGCTATCCTACGAGCAGTACTTC
cdr3_aa: CASSSSVTGLSYEQYF

d_call: TRBD2
j_call: TRBJ2-1
v_call: TRBV19
clone_size: .
cdr3_nt: TGTGCCAGTAGGGGACTAGCGGCCTACAATGAGCAGTTCTTC
cdr3_aa: CASRGLAAYNEQFF

d_call: .
j_call: TRBJ2-1
v_call: TRBV5-4
clone_size: .
cdr3_nt: TGTGCCAGCAGCTTGTGGGGGCCCAATGAGCAGTTCTTC
cdr3_aa: CASSLWGPNEQFF

d_call: TRBD2
j_call: TRBJ2-1
v_call: TRBV20-1
clone_size: .
cdr3_nt: TGCAGTGCTAGAGCGACTAGCGGGGGCCCCTACAATGAGCAGTTCTTC
cdr3_aa: CSARATSGGPYNEQFF

d_call: .
j_call: TRBJ1-2
v_call: TRBV29-1
clone_size: .
cdr3_nt: TGCAGCGTAGCGGGGGATCGCTATGGCTACACCTTC
cdr3_aa: CSVAGDRYGYTF

d_call: TRBD1
j_call: TRBJ2-7
v_call: TRBV29-1
clone_size: .
cdr3_nt: TGCACCTATCGACAGGGGGAAAAGGAGCAGTACTTC
cdr3_aa: CTYRQGEKEQYF

d_call: .
j_call: TRBJ1-5
v_call: TRBV27
clone_size: few
cdr3_nt: TGTGCCAGCAGCGAGACAGGCCCTCTAAATCAGCCCCAGCATTTT
cdr3_aa: CASSETGPLNQPQHF

d_call: .
j_call: TRBJ1-1
v_call: TRBV10-3
clone_size: .
cdr3_nt: TGTGCCATCAGTGAGAACGTAGGACGGAGAACTATGAACACTGAAGCTTTCTTT
cdr3_aa: CAISENVGRRTMNTEAFF

d_call: .
j_call: TRBJ1-1
v_call: TRBV6-1
clone_size: .
cdr3_nt: TGTGCCAGCAGTGCGGGGTCAAGGAACACTGAAGCTTTCTTT
cdr3_aa: CASSAGSRNTEAFF

d_call: TRBD2
j_call: TRBJ2-7
v_call: TRBV4-3
clone_size: .
cdr3_nt: TGCGCCAGCAGCCAAGGGGCTAGCGGGTCCTACGAGCAGTACTTC
cdr3_aa: CASSQGASGSYEQYF

d_call: .
j_call: TRBJ2-1
v_call: TRBV6-5
clone_size: .
cdr3_nt: TGTGCCAGCATGTACTACAATGAGCAGTTCTTC
cdr3_aa: CASMYYNEQFF

d_call: .
j_call: TRBJ2-3
v_call: TRBV29-1
clone_size: .
cdr3_nt: TGCAGCGTTGATCATACAGATACGCAGTATTTT
cdr3_aa: CSVDHTDTQYF

d_call: .
j_call: TRBJ1-2
v_call: TRBV19
clone_size: .
cdr3_nt: TGTGCCAGTAGACAGCCAACCTACTATGGCTACACCTTC
cdr3_aa: CASRQPTYYGYTF

d_call: TRBD1
j_call: TRBJ1-5
v_call: TRBV27
clone_size: .
cdr3_nt: TGTGCCAGCAGTTTATCGGGACAGGGGGCGTACTCTCAGCCCCAGCATTTT
cdr3_aa: CASSLSGQGAYSQPQHF

d_call: .
j_call: TRBJ1-2
v_call: TRBV5-1
clone_size: .
cdr3_nt: TGCGCCAGCAGCTTGGATATATGGTCCTCTGGAAACTATGGCTACACCTTC
cdr3_aa: CASSLDIWSSGNYGYTF

d_call: .
j_call: TRBJ2-1
v_call: TRBV6-5
clone_size: .
cdr3_nt: TGTGCCAGCAGCCCCCGGGCGGCTCACCCCTACAATGAGCAGTTCTTC
cdr3_aa: CASSPRAAHPYNEQFF

d_call: TRBD1
j_call: TRBJ1-2
v_call: TRBV27
clone_size: .
cdr3_nt: TGTGCCAGCAGTTTACCGGACAGGGCCTATGGCTACACCTTC
cdr3_aa: CASSLPDRAYGYTF

d_call: TRBD1
j_call: TRBJ1-1
v_call: TRBV29-1
clone_size: once
cdr3_nt: TGCAGCGACCCGGGACAGTCGCCTGAAGCTTTCTTT
cdr3_aa: CSDPGQSPEAFF

d_call: .
j_call: TRBJ1-2
v_call: TRBV29-1
clone_size: few
cdr3_nt: TGCAGCGCCGGGGAGCTGGGCTATGGCTACACCTTC
cdr3_aa: CSAGELGYGYTF

d_call: TRBD1
j_call: TRBJ2-1
v_call: TRBV6-5
clone_size: .
cdr3_nt: TGTGCCAGCAGCGAGGACAGGAGCTCCTACAATGAGCAGTTCTTC
cdr3_aa: CASSEDRSSYNEQFF

d_call: .
j_call: TRBJ1-5
v_call: TRBV6-2/TRBV6-3
clone_size: .
cdr3_nt: TGTGCCAGCAGTTACTCTATGTCCAGGTCCAGCAATCAGCCCCAGCATTTT
cdr3_aa: CASSYSMSRSSNQPQHF

d_call: .
j_call: TRBJ2-5
v_call: TRBV27
clone_size: .
cdr3_nt: TGTGCCAGCAGAGGAGAAATTTTCGTTGCAGACGAGTACCAAGAGACCCAGTACTTC
cdr3_aa: CASRGEIFVADEYQETQYF

d_call: TRBD2
j_call: TRBJ2-7
v_call: TRBV27
clone_size: once
cdr3_nt: TGTGCCAGCAGTTTATGGGGGACTAGCGGTACCTACGAGCAGTACTTC
cdr3_aa: CASSLWGTSGTYEQYF

d_call: .
j_call: TRBJ1-1
v_call: TRBV6-2/TRBV6-3
clone_size: .
cdr3_nt: TGTGCCAGCAGCCGCGGACAGATCAACACTGAAGCTTTCTTT
cdr3_aa: CASSRGQINTEAFF

d_call: TRBD1
j_call: TRBJ2-3
v_call: TRBV15
clone_size: .
cdr3_nt: TGTGCCACCAGCAGAGGGACAGGGGCCCTAGGCACAGATACGCAGTATTTT
cdr3_aa: CATSRGTGALGTDTQYF

d_call: TRBD1
j_call: TRBJ2-7
v_call: TRBV29-1
clone_size: .
cdr3_nt: TGCAGCGTTGTCCGGGACAGCGATTCATACGAGCAGTACTTC
cdr3_aa: CSVVRDSDSYEQYF

d_call: TRBD1
j_call: TRBJ2-5
v_call: TRBV15
clone_size: .
cdr3_nt: TGTGCCACCGGAAACAGGGGGCTCGGGGAGACCCAGTACTTC
cdr3_aa: CATGNRGLGETQYF